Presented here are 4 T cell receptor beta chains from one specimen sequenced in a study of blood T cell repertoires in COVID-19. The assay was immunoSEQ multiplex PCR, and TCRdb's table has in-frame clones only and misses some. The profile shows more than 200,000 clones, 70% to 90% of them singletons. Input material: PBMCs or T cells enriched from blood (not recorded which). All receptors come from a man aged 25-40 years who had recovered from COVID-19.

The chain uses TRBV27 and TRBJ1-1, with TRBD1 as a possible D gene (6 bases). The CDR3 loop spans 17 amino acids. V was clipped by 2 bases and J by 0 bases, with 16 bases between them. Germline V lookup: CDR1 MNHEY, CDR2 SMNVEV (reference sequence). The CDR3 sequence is CASSLMTTTGMNTEAFF. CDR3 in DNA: TGTGCCAGCAGTTTAATGACCACAACAGGGATGAACACTGAAGCTTTCTTT.

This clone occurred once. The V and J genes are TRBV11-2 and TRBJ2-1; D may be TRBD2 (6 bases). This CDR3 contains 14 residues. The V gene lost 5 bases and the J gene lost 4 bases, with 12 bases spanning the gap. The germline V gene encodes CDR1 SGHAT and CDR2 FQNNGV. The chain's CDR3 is CASSPGVAYNEQFF. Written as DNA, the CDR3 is TGTGCCAGCAGCCCGGGGGTGGCATACAATGAGCAGTTCTTC.

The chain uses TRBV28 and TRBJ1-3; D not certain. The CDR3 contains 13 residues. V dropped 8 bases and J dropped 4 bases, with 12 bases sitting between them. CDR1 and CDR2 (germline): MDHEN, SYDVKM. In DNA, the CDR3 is TGTGCCAGCCCTTCATCAACAGGAAACACCATATATTTT. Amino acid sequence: CASPSSTGNTIYF.

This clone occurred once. The chain's CDR3 is CASSSGFGNSPLHF. The DNA of the CDR3 is TGTGCCAGCAGCTCGGGGTTTGGGAATTCACCCCTCCACTTT. This chain joins TRBV5-8 and TRBJ1-6; D gene uncertain. This CDR3 has 14 residues. The ends were cut back, 3 bases at V and 7 bases at J, with 11 bases in the middle. CDR1 is SGHTS and CDR2 is YDEGEE in the germline V gene. Full variable domain (rest looked up from reference TRBV5-8 and TRBJ1-6): EAGVTQSPTHLIKTRGQQATLRCSPISGHTSVYWYQQALGLGLQFLLWYDEGEERNRGNFPPRFSGRQFPNYSSELNVNALELEDSALYLCASSSGFGNSPLHFGNGTRLTVT.